The clone carrying this T cell receptor beta chain occurred many times. This CDR3 contains 17 residues. The germline gives CDR1 SGDLS, CDR2 YYNGEE. J gave up 4 bases and V 0 bases, and 11 bases lay outside the gene matches. This sample was included in a study of regulatory T cells in long-lasting Graves disease. Time point of the sample: persistent/refractory GD, antithyroid drugs over 5 years with positive TRAb. From PBMCs, RNA was extracted and then used to make the TCR library. HTBI primers from iRepertoire and Arm-PCR of CDR3 regions yielded the TCR beta libraries. TCRdb recomputed calls from the multiplex PCR reads with MiXCR, one row per CDR3 protein. The top ten hold more than 20% of the sample, which has about 400,000 distinct CDR3 sequences, 20% seen once.

This clonotype was sampled from a female donor with Graves disease. The specimen comprised peripheral blood mononuclear cells (PBMCs), sampled when the disease was refractory, from a patient treated with antithyroid drugs. The rearrangement links TRBV9 to TRBJ2-5, with TRBD1 identical over 8 bases. The DNA for the CDR3 is TGTGCCAGCAGCGTAGCAGGACAGGGTCTATTTGGAGAGACCCAGTACTTC. Its translation: CASSVAGQGLFGETQYF.